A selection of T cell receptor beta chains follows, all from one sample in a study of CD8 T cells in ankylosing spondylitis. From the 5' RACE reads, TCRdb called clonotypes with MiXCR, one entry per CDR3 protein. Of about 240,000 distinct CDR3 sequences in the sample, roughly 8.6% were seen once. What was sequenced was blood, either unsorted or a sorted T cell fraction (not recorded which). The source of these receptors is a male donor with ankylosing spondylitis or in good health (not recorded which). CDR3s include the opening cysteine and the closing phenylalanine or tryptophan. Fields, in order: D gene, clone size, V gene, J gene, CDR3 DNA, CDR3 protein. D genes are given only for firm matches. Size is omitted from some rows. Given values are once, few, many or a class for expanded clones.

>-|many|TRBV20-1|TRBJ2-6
TGCAGCGCGGGTTACCCTGGGGCCAACGTCCTGACTTTC
CSAGYPGANVLTF
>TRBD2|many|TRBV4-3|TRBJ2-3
TGCGCCAGCAGCCAAGATGCCCTAGCGGGGGGGCCGAAAGATACGCAGTATTTT
CASSQDALAGGPKDTQYF
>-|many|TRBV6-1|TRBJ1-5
TGTGCCAGCAGTAAGGACCGGGGGAGGCAGCCCCAGCATTTT
CASSKDRGRQPQHF
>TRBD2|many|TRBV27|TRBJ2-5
TGTGCCAGCAGTAGCCCCCTTACTAGCGGGGGGAAGACCCAGTACTTC
CASSSPLTSGGKTQYF
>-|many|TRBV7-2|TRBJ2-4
TGTGCCAGCAGCCCCCGTGGGGGGGCGGGAAACATTCAGTACTTC
CASSPRGGAGNIQYF
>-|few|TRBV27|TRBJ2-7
TGTGCCAGCAGTTTGACACCCTCCTACGAGCAGTACTTC
CASSLTPSYEQYF
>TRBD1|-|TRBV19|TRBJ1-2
TGTGCCAGTAGTACCACAGGGGGAGGTGGCTACACCTTC
CASSTTGGGGYTF
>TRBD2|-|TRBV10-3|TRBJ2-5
TGTGCCATCAGTGACCCCGGGGCGGGAGGTATGGAGACCCAGTACTTC
CAISDPGAGGMETQYF
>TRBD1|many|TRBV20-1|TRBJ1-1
TGCAGTGCTAGGAAGGGAGGGGGCTGGAACACTGAAGCTTTCTTT
CSARKGGGWNTEAFF
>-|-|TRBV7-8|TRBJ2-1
TGTGCCAGCAGCTGGAACAGATTCTCCTACAATGAGCAGTTCTTC
CASSWNRFSYNEQFF
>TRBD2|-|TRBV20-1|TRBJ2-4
TGCAGTGCAACGGGAGGGGCCCAGGATTTAATCAAAAACATTCAGTACTTC
CSATGGAQDLIKNIQYF
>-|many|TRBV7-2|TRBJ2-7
TGTGCCAGCAGCCTAAGCCCCGGGAACAGCTACGAGCAGTACTTC
CASSLSPGNSYEQYF
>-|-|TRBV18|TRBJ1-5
TGTGCCAGCTCACCACTCCCAAGCAATCAGCCCCAGCATTTT
CASSPLPSNQPQHF
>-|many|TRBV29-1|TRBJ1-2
TGCAGCGTTTTAGAACCTAACTATGGCTACACCTTC
CSVLEPNYGYTF
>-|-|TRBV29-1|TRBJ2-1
TGCAGCGTTAGTTTGGGAAATGAGCAGTTCTTC
CSVSLGNEQFF
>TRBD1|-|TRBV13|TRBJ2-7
TGTGCCAGCAGCCGACAGGGGGCGAACGAGCAGTACTTC
CASSRQGANEQYF
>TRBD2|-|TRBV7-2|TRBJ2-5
TGTGCCAGCAGCTTAGGGGCTAGCGGGGGTGAGACCCAGTACTTC
CASSLGASGGETQYF
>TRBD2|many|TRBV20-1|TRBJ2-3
TGCAGTGCTAGAGGTAGCGGGAGCACAGATACGCAGTATTTT
CSARGSGSTDTQYF